This T cell receptor (beta chain) was sequenced in a study of identical twins. A universal primer site arose from template switching, and cDNA bore unique molecular identifiers. TCRdb reprocessed the 5' RACE reads via MiXCR and lists one record per CDR3 protein. The sample consists of 410,000 or so distinct CDR3 sequences, approximately 17% of them appearing once. The V gene end was trimmed by 3 bases and the J gene end by 2 bases; junction bases not matched to a gene: 3. This CDR3 has 15 residues. CDR1 is MNHEY, CDR2 SMNVEV, per germline (reference sequence). This clonotype was picked up a small number of times.

The gene calls are TRBV27 and TRBJ2-3, with 9 bases lining up with TRBD2. The receptor was derived from a man in his fifties or sixties in good health. Sample: naive T cells sorted from blood. The CDR3 loop reads CASSFLAGFTDTQYF. CDR3 coding DNA: TGTGCCAGCAGTTTCCTAGCGGGGTTCACAGATACGCAGTATTTT.